This T cell receptor (beta chain) was obtained from a study of CD8+ T cells in alopecia areata. Study in general: Affected scalp percentage gauged treated patients' severity.

This sample's treatment: oral pan-JAK inhibitor, 5-10 mg twice daily. Extracted RNA was reverse transcribed, and the resulting cDNA served as sequencing template. Assay: immunoSEQ multiplex PCR; the TCRdb copy retains only in-frame clones and omits some. This sample has roughly 110,000 clones, with roughly 50% found just once. CDR3 length equals 16 residues. The V and J ends lost 7 bases and 4 bases respectively, with 21 bases between them. Germline CDR1 SEHNR, CDR2 FQNEAQ (reference sequence). The chain carries TRBV7-9 and TRBJ2-3, with D possibly called TRBD1 or TRBD2 (6 bases each). The receptor was isolated from a human donor with alopecia areata. The sequencing used CD8+ T cells sorted from blood, collected at week 24, from a patient treated with tofacitinib. This chain's CDR3 is CASTTSEEGGPDTQYF. The DNA of the CDR3 is TGTGCCAGCACCACCTCGGAGGAGGGGGGACCAGATACGCAGTATTTT.